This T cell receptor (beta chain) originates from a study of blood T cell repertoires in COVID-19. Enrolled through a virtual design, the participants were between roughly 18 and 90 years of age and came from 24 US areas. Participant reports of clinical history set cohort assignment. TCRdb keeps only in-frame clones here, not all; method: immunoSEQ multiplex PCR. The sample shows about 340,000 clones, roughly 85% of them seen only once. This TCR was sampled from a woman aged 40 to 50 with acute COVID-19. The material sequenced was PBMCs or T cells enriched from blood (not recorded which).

The CDR3 DNA sequence: TGTGCCAGCAGCTTTACGGGGGATTCCTACAATGAGCAGTTCTTC. It codes for CASSFTGDSYNEQFF. The chain combines TRBV7-2 with TRBJ2-1; possibly TRBD2 for D (6 bases). V was pared by 3 bases and J by 1 base, with 10 bases between. The length of the CDR3 is 15 residues. CDR1 and CDR2 from the germline V gene are SGHTA and FQGNSA.